Below, 26 T cell receptor beta chains from the same sample are listed, as sequenced in a study of beta chain features in type 1 diabetes. Study outcomes and limitations: Across all four CD4+ subsets, people with type 1 diabetes showed modestly shorter TCRB CDR3s.

No antigen is known for these receptors. Reverse transcribing all isolated RNA meant expressed TCRB transcripts were sequenced. Assay: immunoSEQ multiplex PCR; the TCRdb copy retains only in-frame clones and omits some. The repertoire consists of a few hundred thousand clones, with around 15% occurring once and the leading ten covering 0.065% to 0.095%. The specimen was naive CD4+ T cells from blood. These receptors all stem from a man aged 30 to 45 with type 1 diabetes.

This clone occurred a few times. The chain is built from TRBV6-5 and TRBJ2-5; D gene uncertain. The CDR3 has 13 amino acids. V was pared by 2 bases and J by 1 base, with 5 bases between. In germline, CDR1 is MNHEY, CDR2 SVGAGI. This CDR3 is CASSYRAQETQYF. CDR3 in DNA: TGTGCCAGCAGTTACAGGGCCCAAGAGACCCAGTACTTC.

Only a few counts were recorded for this clone. The V gene is TRBV29-1, the J gene TRBJ2-1, with 14 bases matching TRBD2. Germline V gene sequence: CDR1 SQVTM, CDR2 ANQGSEA. Trimming removed 7 bases from V and 7 bases from J; junction bases left unmatched: 6. CDR3 length: 14 residues. Here the CDR3 reads CSAQTSGRGNEQFF. In nucleotides, the CDR3 is TGCAGCGCCCAGACTAGCGGGAGGGGGAATGAGCAGTTCTTC.

V gene TRBV29-1 combines with J gene TRBJ1-1; no clear D. Germline-derived CDR1 and CDR2 are SQVTM and ANQGSEA. Trimming took 6 bases from V and 0 from J, leaving 11 bases between them. The CDR3 contains 13 residues. The CDR3 bases are TGCAGCGTCTTCCGTATCATGAACACTGAAGCTTTCTTT. It encodes CSVFRIMNTEAFF.

This clone was detected only a few times. The J gene is TRBJ2-1, the V gene TRBV4-3; D is unclear. CDR3 length: 14 residues. V was cut by 1 base and J by 8 bases, with 12 bases left in between. CDR1 LGHNA and CDR2 YSLEER come from the germline V gene. In DNA, the CDR3 is TGCGCCAGCAGCCAAGTGGGATGGGTCGATGAGCAGTTCTTC. Translated: CASSQVGWVDEQFF.

The chain recombines TRBV28 with TRBJ2-1; D is uncertain. CDR3 size: 18 residues. Trimming took off 4 bases at V and 8 bases at J, with 27 bases between the two ends. Germline assignment: CDR1 MDHEN and CDR2 SYDVKM. The CDR3 protein is CASSSLSSDPPRGDEQFF. Written as DNA, the CDR3 is TGTGCCAGCAGTTCCCTCTCCTCAGACCCCCCCAGAGGCGATGAGCAGTTCTTC.

This clone appeared a few times. The CDR3 DNA sequence: TGCAGCGTTGAAAGGAATCGAGAGACCCAGTACTTC. It translates to CSVERNRETQYF. This chain links TRBV29-1 with TRBJ2-5, with D unclear. CDR3 size: 12 residues. Looked up from germline, CDR1 is SQVTM and CDR2 is ANQGSEA. V dropped 2 bases and J dropped 4 bases, with 8 bases sitting between them.

There are a few counts of this clone. The chain joins TRBV29-1 to TRBJ1-4; D remains unclear. The CDR3 totals 14 residues. V was pared by 0 bases and J by 6 bases, with 11 bases between. Germline V CDR1 and CDR2: SQVTM, ANQGSEA. The CDR3 reads CSVEDLQPHEKLFF. The CDR3 region has the DNA TGCAGCGTTGAAGATCTTCAGCCCCATGAAAAACTGTTTTTT.

V gene TRBV19 combines with J gene TRBJ2-1; 15 nucleotides align to TRBD2. V lost 7 bases, J lost 3 bases, and 7 bases stayed unmatched. This CDR3 contains 17 residues. The germline V gene encodes CDR1 LNHDA and CDR2 SQIVND (reference sequence). The CDR3, as DNA: TGTGCCAGTACAGGACTAGCGGGAGGGGCCCACTACAATGAGCAGTTCTTC. Its translation is CASTGLAGGAHYNEQFF.

A few counts support this clone. This sequence joins TRBV7-9 and TRBJ1-4; no clear D gene. With 5 bases removed from V and 5 bases from J, the gap between germline ends came to 12 bases. The CDR3 has 14 residues. From germline, CDR1 is SEHNR and CDR2 FQNEAQ (reference sequence). CDR3 bases: TGTGCCAGCAGCCCCCAGTCGGGGAATGAAAAACTGTTTTTT. Its protein is CASSPQSGNEKLFF.

This clone was counted between two and nine times. This chain connects TRBV4-2 to TRBJ1-4; D may be TRBD1 (5 bases). Trimming left V 8 bases short and J 5 bases short, with 15 bases between. Germline V gives CDR1 LGHNA, CDR2 YNFKEQ. This CDR3 contains 14 residues. CDR3 coding DNA: TGTGCCAGCGCAGAGGGACGGTTAAATGAAAAACTGTTTTTT. Amino acids: CASAEGRLNEKLFF.

A remark on this clone: One end of the junction is discordant with germline, which a read error may explain. The rearrangement links TRBV19 to TRBJ2-3; D is uncertain. The CDR3 runs 13 residues. The V gene's germline CDR1 is LNHDA and CDR2 SQIVND (reference sequence). CDR3 nucleotides: TGTGCCAGTAGGATAGGAGGCACAGATACGCAGTATTTT. It yields the protein CASRIGGTDTQYF.

This clone was picked up a small number of times. The V and J genes are TRBV14 and TRBJ1-4; D gene uncertain. In germline, CDR1 is SGHDN, CDR2 FVKESK. V lost 5 bases, J lost 8 bases, and 6 bases lay in between. This CDR3 region has 11 residues. In DNA form, the CDR3 reads TGTGCCAGCAGCTACCGGGAAAAACTGTTTTTT. Protein sequence: CASSYREKLFF.

In this sample, this clone turned up a few times. V and J are TRBV7-9 and TRBJ2-7, with TRBD2 identical over 7 bases. Germline V lookup: CDR1 SEHNR, CDR2 FQNEAQ (reference sequence). Unmatched junction bases numbered 12, after V lost 5 bases and J lost 2 bases. The CDR3 spans 16 residues. CDR3 nucleotides: TGTGCCAGCAGCACCGGGACTACGGGGAAACCCTACGAGCAGTACTTC. It codes for CASSTGTTGKPYEQYF.

This clone was detected a few times. The rearrangement links TRBV29-1 to TRBJ2-5, with D tentatively TRBD2 (6 bases). V lost 7 bases to trimming and J lost 7 bases, with 13 bases between them. The CDR3 runs 11 residues. Germline values: CDR1 SQVTM, CDR2 ANQGSEA. The CDR3 loop reads CSAGDVGTQYF. CDR3 sequence (DNA): TGCAGCGCGGGGGATGTCGGGACCCAGTACTTC.

The chain carries TRBV5-1 and TRBJ2-1, with D perhaps matching TRBD1 (6 bases). The CDR3 length is 15 residues. V was trimmed by 2 bases and J by 8 bases, leaving 17 bases between them. Germline V CDR1 and CDR2: SGHRS, YFSETQ. The CDR3 DNA is TGCGCCAGCAGCTTACGGGAAGGGGGAAGTGATGAGCAGTTCTTC. Translation gives CASSLREGGSDEQFF.

Only a few counts were recorded for this clone. The genes are TRBV29-1 and TRBJ1-3, with D unclear. The germline V gene encodes CDR1 SQVTM and CDR2 ANQGSEA. The CDR3 length is 15 residues. V was cut by 7 bases and J by 0 bases, with 16 bases left in between. CDR3 sequence reads: CSASDRLSSGNTIYF. The CDR3 DNA follows: TGCAGCGCATCGGACCGCTTGAGCTCTGGAAACACCATATATTTT.

This clone was counted only a few times. The V and J genes are TRBV7-2 and TRBJ2-4; the D gene is possibly TRBD2 (7 bases). The CDR3 covers 15 residues. Germline V gene lookup returns CDR1 SGHTA and CDR2 FQGNSA. The ends were cut back, 5 bases at V and 7 bases at J, with 18 bases in the middle. CDR3 nucleotides: TGTGCCAGCAGCCCCCCGGCGGGGGCTGGGAACATTCAGTACTTC. Translated, it gives CASSPPAGAGNIQYF.

The sample holds one count of this clone. The rearrangement links TRBV14 to TRBJ2-7; TRBD1 matches at 7 bases. This CDR3 spans 14 amino acids. Losses at the gene ends were 7 bases for V and 1 base for J; bases not matched to a gene: 7. Germline-derived CDR1 and CDR2 are SGHDN and FVKESK. CDR3 residues: CASMPAGGSYEQYF. CDR3 coding DNA: TGTGCCAGCATGCCGGCAGGGGGTTCCTACGAGCAGTACTTC.

This clone was seen a few times. V usage is TRBV29-1 and J usage is TRBJ1-3; D might be TRBD1 (6 bases). The germline V gene has CDR1 SQVTM and CDR2 ANQGSEA. The length of the CDR3 is 13 residues. The V and J ends lost 5 bases and 4 bases respectively, with 12 bases between them. The CDR3 loop is CSVNRESGNTIYF. CDR3 coding DNA: TGCAGCGTTAACAGGGAATCGGGAAACACCATATATTTT.

This chain connects TRBV29-1 to TRBJ2-5, with 8 bases aligning to TRBD1. Germline values: CDR1 SQVTM, CDR2 ANQGSEA. The CDR3 consists of 12 residues. CDR3: CSARTGQETQYF. The CDR3 nucleotides read TGCAGTGCTCGGACAGGGCAAGAGACCCAGTACTTC.

This clone was detected a few times. The chain recombines TRBV30 with TRBJ1-1; 7 bases are shared with TRBD1. The CDR3 is 14 amino acids. V was clipped by 3 bases and J by 2 bases; unmatched bases: 6. CDR1 and CDR2 (germline): GTSNPN, SVGIG (reference sequence). The CDR3 reads CAWSPGQRNTEAFF. CDR3 sequence (DNA): TGTGCCTGGAGCCCGGGACAGCGAAACACTGAAGCTTTCTTT.

This clone turned up a few times. The gene calls are TRBV6-6 and TRBJ1-4; possible D gene TRBD1, 6 bases. The germline V and J ends were trimmed by 6 bases and 8 bases, with 16 bases remaining between them. Germline values: CDR1 MNHNY, CDR2 SVGAGI (reference sequence). CDR3 size: 14 residues. The CDR3 DNA reads TGTGCCAGCAGCCAACCAGGGGACGGCGAAAAACTGTTTTTT. Amino acids: CASSQPGDGEKLFF.

The chain employs TRBV14 and TRBJ2-3, with 12 bases fitting TRBD2. Germline V gene sequence: CDR1 SGHDN, CDR2 FVKESK. V gave up 4 bases and J gave up 4 bases; unmatched junction bases: 9. The CDR3 sequence is 17 residues long. The CDR3 protein is CASSRDRLAGDADTQYF. The CDR3, as DNA: TGTGCCAGCAGCCGAGACCGACTAGCGGGAGACGCAGATACGCAGTATTTT.

V gene TRBV2 combines with J gene TRBJ2-6; TRBD1 matches 8 bases. Germline V gene lookup returns CDR1 SNHLY and CDR2 FYNNEI. V shed 8 bases, J shed 0 bases, and the junction held 3 bases outside the gene matches. The CDR3 totals 15 residues. This chain's CDR3 is CASGTGYSGANVLTF. DNA of the CDR3: TGTGCCAGCGGGACAGGCTACTCTGGGGCCAACGTCCTGACTTTC.

This clone has more than one count but fewer than ten. CDR3 DNA sequence: TGCAGCGTGGCAGGGAGAACTGGAAACACCATATATTTT. Its translation: CSVAGRTGNTIYF. This chain links TRBV29-1 with TRBJ1-3; perhaps TRBD1 as D (5 bases). Between the trimmed V and J ends, which lost 6 bases and 2 bases, there was a span of 11 bases. The germline V gene has CDR1 SQVTM and CDR2 ANQGSEA. The CDR3 is 13 residues long.

The sample holds a few counts of this clone. This rearrangement joins TRBV27 to TRBJ1-2, with a weak D call TRBD1 (6 bases). The CDR3 sequence is 17 residues long. Germline-derived CDR1 and CDR2 are MNHEY and SMNVEV (reference sequence). V was clipped by 5 bases and J by 0 bases, with 19 bases between them. The CDR3: CASSPLKGVPANYGYTF. CDR3 sequence (DNA): TGTGCCAGCAGTCCCCTCAAGGGGGTCCCCGCTAACTATGGCTACACCTTC.